The 32 T cell receptor beta chains reported below all come from one sample, sequenced in a study of shared T cell receptors in the human thymus. Here immunoSEQ multiplex PCR was the method, and the copy in TCRdb shows in-frame clones only, minus some. The sample shows over 350,000 clones, 95% of them seen only once. Sequencing was done on a sample of thymocytes. The receptors were sampled from a human donor.

V gene TRBV25-1 combines with J gene TRBJ2-1; 9 positions agree with TRBD1. Trimming at V came to 10 bases and at J to 6 bases, leaving 10 bases not matched to a gene. The CDR3 runs to 14 residues. Germline assignment: CDR1 MGHDK and CDR2 SYGVNS. The CDR3 DNA follows: TGTGCCATCTATCCGGGACAGGGTGGCAATGAGCAGTTCTTC. Its protein product is CAIYPGQGGNEQFF.

The V gene is TRBV4-2, the J gene TRBJ1-6, with D unresolved. The germline CDR1 and CDR2 sequences are LGHNA and YNFKEQ. The CDR3 sequence is 19 residues long. V was cut by 1 base and J by 5 bases, with 21 bases left in between. The CDR3 region is CASSQARGPGFPNNSPLHF. CDR3 sequence (DNA): TGTGCCAGCAGCCAAGCACGGGGTCCGGGGTTCCCGAATAATTCACCCCTCCACTTT.

This chain connects TRBV18 to TRBJ2-7; 7 nucleotides agree with TRBD1. V shed 3 bases and J 5 bases; nucleotides not matched to a gene: 7. The germline gives CDR1 KGHSH, CDR2 LQKENI. This CDR3 spans 14 amino acids. The DNA for the CDR3 is TGTGCCAGCTCACCTTCCAGGGGGATCAACGAGCAGTACTTC. It yields the protein CASSPSRGINEQYF.

This clone was seen a few times. CDR3 amino acids: CSGRTSGTLNNEQFF. As DNA, the CDR3 is TGCAGCGGCCGGACTAGCGGGACTTTGAACAATGAGCAGTTCTTC. V gene TRBV29-1 combines with J gene TRBJ2-1; TRBD2 matches 12 bases. CDR3 length: 15 amino acids. Germline values: CDR1 SQVTM, CDR2 ANQGSEA. V lost 7 bases, J lost 5 bases, and 9 bases stayed unmatched.

This clone showed up just once. V is TRBV5-8 and J is TRBJ2-1, with 9 positions matching TRBD1. The CDR3 sequence is 16 residues long. CDR1 and CDR2 from the germline V gene are SGHTS and YDEGEE. V dropped 4 bases and J dropped 5; count of bases not matched to a gene: 10. The DNA of the CDR3 is TGTGCCAGCAGCACGCGCGACAGGGGGGGACACAATGAGCAGTTCTTC. It codes for CASSTRDRGGHNEQFF.

This clone occurred once. The chain recombines TRBV5-5 with TRBJ2-2; D perhaps matches TRBD2 (6 bases). Germline V gene lookup returns CDR1 SGHKS and CDR2 YYEKEE (reference sequence). The CDR3 totals 18 residues. Trimming removed 2 bases from V and 3 bases from J, with 20 bases in between. The CDR3 loop reads CASSFIVVSWGDTGELFF. Written as DNA, the CDR3 is TGTGCCAGCAGCTTTATCGTTGTATCCTGGGGGGACACCGGGGAGCTGTTTTTT.

J is TRBJ2-7 and V is TRBV28; 9 bases are a match to TRBD2. J was trimmed by 1 base and V by 3 bases; bases with no gene match: 4. The CDR3 extends over 15 amino acids. Germline V gene lookup returns CDR1 MDHEN and CDR2 SYDVKM. The CDR3 sequence: CASSLGLAGSYEQYF. The CDR3, as DNA: TGTGCCAGCAGTTTGGGGCTAGCGGGATCCTACGAGCAGTACTTC.

This chain connects TRBV5-1 to TRBJ2-7; 10 positions agree with TRBD1. The V gene end was trimmed by 1 base and the J gene end by 2 bases; junction bases not matched to a gene: 6. Germline CDR1 SGHRS, CDR2 YFSETQ. The CDR3 totals 16 residues. The CDR3 spells CASSLISGQGPYEQYF. The CDR3 coding sequence is TGCGCCAGCAGCTTGATATCGGGACAGGGGCCCTACGAGCAGTACTTC. Full variable domain (remainder filled in from reference TRBV5-1 and TRBJ2-7): KAGVTQTPRYLIKTRGQQVTLSCSPISGHRSVSWYQQTPGQGLQFLFEYFSETQRNKGNFPGRFSGRQFSNSRSEMNVSTLELGDSALYLCASSLISGQGPYEQYFGPGTRLTVT.

This chain uses TRBV30 with TRBJ1-2; no clear D. With 5 bases removed from V and 0 bases from J, the gap between germline ends came to 7 bases. The CDR3 has 12 amino acids. Germline V gives CDR1 GTSNPN, CDR2 SVGIG (reference sequence). The CDR3 is CAWDGTNYGYTF. The CDR3 DNA reads TGTGCCTGGGACGGGACTAACTATGGCTACACCTTC.

CDR3 nucleotides: TGTGCCAGCAGGCCTCTGGGGCGTACGGCCTACGAGCAGTACTTC. This sequence encodes CASRPLGRTAYEQYF. J is TRBJ2-7 and V is TRBV6-5, with D possibly matching TRBD1 (5 bases). The CDR3 contains 15 residues. V was trimmed by 6 bases and J by 2 bases, leaving 17 bases between them. The V gene's germline CDR1 is MNHEY and CDR2 SVGAGI.

This clone was counted once. The gene calls are TRBV29-1 and TRBJ2-1; 7 positions agree with TRBD1. V lost 3 bases, J lost 12 bases, and 17 bases stayed unmatched. Per germline, CDR1 SQVTM and CDR2 ANQGSEA. The CDR3 sequence is 15 residues long. The CDR3 sequence is CSVDPTGCRGMRQFF. The CDR3 region has the DNA TGCAGCGTTGACCCGACAGGGTGCAGGGGTATGCGGCAGTTCTTC.

This chain uses TRBV27 with TRBJ2-7; 8 positions match TRBD2. Germline V gives CDR1 MNHEY, CDR2 SMNVEV (reference sequence). With V trimmed by 10 bases and J by 6 bases, 17 bases remained unmatched. The CDR3 is 15 amino acids. The CDR3 bases are TGTGCCAATCCCTTACAGCCGAGCGGGAGTCCCGAGCAGTACTTC. It specifies CANPLQPSGSPEQYF.

The chain has TRBV2 and TRBJ2-7; D may be TRBD1 (6 bases). The CDR3 extends over 16 amino acids. V was cut by 1 base and J by 0 bases, with 13 bases left in between. Germline lookup yields CDR1 SNHLY and CDR2 FYNNEI. This CDR3 reads CASSEGGHTSSYEQYF. As DNA, the CDR3 is TGTGCCAGCAGTGAAGGGGGGCACACGAGCTCCTACGAGCAGTACTTC.

This sequence joins TRBV14 and TRBJ1-4; D ambiguous. Germline V gene sequence: CDR1 SGHDN, CDR2 FVKESK. The CDR3 contains 13 residues. The V end was cut by 3 bases, the J end by 8 bases, with 10 bases between. The DNA for the CDR3 is TGTGCCAGCAGCCATCTGGGGTGCGAAAAACTGTTTTTT. Translation gives CASSHLGCEKLFF.

The chain combines TRBV27 with TRBJ2-7; D gene unclear. The CDR3 is made up of 14 amino acids. Germline assignment: CDR1 MNHEY and CDR2 SMNVEV (reference sequence). V was pared by 3 bases and J by 2 bases, with 11 bases between. The chain's CDR3 is CASSFSSPPYEQYF. CDR3 sequence (DNA): TGTGCCAGCAGTTTTTCTTCCCCTCCCTACGAGCAGTACTTC.

V is TRBV5-4 and J is TRBJ2-1, with 8 bases fitting TRBD2. Trimming at V came to 0 bases and at J to 2 bases, leaving 7 bases not matched to a gene. Germline V gene data show CDR1 as SGHNT and CDR2 as YYREEE (reference sequence). The CDR3 covers 17 residues. The CDR3 spells CASSLEGSGATYNEQFF. The CDR3 region has the DNA TGTGCCAGCAGCTTGGAGGGTAGCGGGGCAACCTACAATGAGCAGTTCTTC. Complete variable domain (other parts from reference TRBV5-4 and TRBJ2-1): ETGVTQSPTHLIKTRGQQVTLRCSSQSGHNTVSWYQQALGQGPQFIFQYYREEENGRGNFPPRFSGLQFPNYSSELNVNALELDDSALYLCASSLEGSGATYNEQFFGPGTRLTVL.

This chain uses TRBV2 with TRBJ1-1, with a tentative D call TRBD1 (5 bases). In germline, CDR1 is SNHLY, CDR2 FYNNEI. This CDR3 region has 15 residues. V was trimmed by 5 bases and J by 4 bases, leaving 17 bases between them. The DNA of the CDR3 is TGTGCCAGCAGTAGGTCGGGAATGAGGGGCACTGAAGCTTTCTTT. Its translation is CASSRSGMRGTEAFF.

The sample holds one count of this clone. The chain carries TRBV7-9 and TRBJ2-1; D is unresolved. V dropped 1 base and J dropped 2 bases, with 15 bases sitting between them. CDR3 length: 17 amino acids. The V gene's germline CDR1 is SEHNR and CDR2 FQNEAQ (reference sequence). CDR3 in DNA: TGTGCCAGCAGCTTAGGTCTCAAGAGAAAGGCCTACAATGAGCAGTTCTTC. Translated, it gives CASSLGLKRKAYNEQFF.

V and J are TRBV12-1 and TRBJ1-5; the table calls TRBD1, which could not be checked here. TRBV12-1 is a documented pseudogene. The CDR3 totals 15 residues. CDR3 protein: CASSLYWTERQPQHF. The DNA of the CDR3 is TGTGCCAGCAGCTTGTATTGGACAGAACGTCAGCCCCAGCATTTT.

This sequence joins TRBV10-1 and TRBJ2-7, with D perhaps TRBD1 (6 bases). V was clipped by 3 bases and J by 3 bases, with 12 bases between them. CDR1 WNHNN and CDR2 SYGVQD come from the germline V gene (reference sequence). CDR3 length equals 14 residues. CDR3 loop: CASSEYREHYEQYF. The CDR3 nucleotides are TGCGCCAGCAGTGAATACAGGGAACACTACGAGCAGTACTTC.

Only one count was recorded for this clone. This chain uses TRBV18 with TRBJ2-1; D unresolved. CDR3 length: 14 residues. V lost 3 bases, J lost 5 bases, and 11 bases lay in between. Germline assignment: CDR1 KGHSH and CDR2 LQKENI. CDR3 sequence (DNA): TGTGCCAGCTCACCCCCGAATCGAGACAATGAGCAGTTCTTC. Its protein product is CASSPPNRDNEQFF.

V usage is TRBV7-6 and J usage is TRBJ2-7; 8 bases agree with TRBD2. Germline V gene data show CDR1 as SGHVS and CDR2 as FNYEAQ. The length of the CDR3 is 13 residues. V lost 4 bases and J lost 6; bases outside the gene matches: 5. The CDR3: CASSSLGTSEQYF. The CDR3 DNA sequence: TGTGCCAGCAGCTCGTTAGGGACTAGCGAGCAGTACTTC. Full variable domain (remainder filled in from reference TRBV7-6 and TRBJ2-7): GAGVSQSPRYKVTKRGQDVALRCDPISGHVSLYWYRQALGQGPEFLTYFNYEAQQDKSGLPNDRFSAERPEGSISTLTIQRTEQRDSAMYRCASSSLGTSEQYFGPGTRLTVT.

The chain is built from TRBV28 and TRBJ2-1; TRBD2 agrees at 16 bases. The CDR3 has 15 residues. V trimming: 6 bases; J trimming: 8 bases; junction bases outside the gene matches: 4. Looked up from germline, CDR1 is MDHEN and CDR2 is SYDVKM. Here the CDR3 DNA reads TGTGCCAGCAGCCGTGGGACTAGCGGGAGGGATGAGCAGTTCTTC. Protein sequence: CASSRGTSGRDEQFF. The full variable domain, with the rest looked up from reference TRBV28 and TRBJ2-1, is DVKVTQSSRYLVKRTGEKVFLECVQDMDHENMFWYRQDPGLGLRLIYFSYDVKMKEKGDIPEGYSVSREKKERFSLILESASTNQTSMYLCASSRGTSGRDEQFFGPGTRLTVL.

This clone was observed a single time. The chain links TRBV19 to TRBJ1-5, with no clear D. Germline-derived CDR1 and CDR2 are LNHDA and SQIVND (reference sequence). This CDR3 is 13 amino acids long. V gave up 8 bases and J gave up 4 bases, with 12 bases separating them. This CDR3 is CASSSGGNQPQHF. The DNA for the CDR3 is TGTGCCAGTTCTTCTGGTGGAAATCAGCCCCAGCATTTT. Using reference TRBV19 and TRBJ1-5 for the parts outside the CDR3, the full variable domain is DGGITQSPKYLFRKEGQNVTLSCEQNLNHDAMYWYRQDPGQGLRLIYYSQIVNDFQKGDIAEGYSVSREKKESFPLTVTSAQKNPTAFYLCASSSGGNQPQHFGDGTRLSIL.

This chain joins TRBV28 and TRBJ1-2; D is unclear. Between the trimmed V and J ends, which lost 2 bases and 1 base, there was a span of 5 bases. This CDR3 has 13 amino acids. The germline CDR1 and CDR2 sequences are MDHEN and SYDVKM. The CDR3 coding sequence is TGTGCCAGCAGTTTACTCGTTAACTATGGCTACACCTTC. Amino acid sequence: CASSLLVNYGYTF.

The chain combines TRBV6-1 with TRBJ1-2, with a tentative D call TRBD1 (6 bases). The germline V gene has CDR1 MNHNS and CDR2 SASEGT. This CDR3 spans 16 amino acids. V was trimmed by 3 bases and J by 4 bases, leaving 18 bases between them. CDR3 coding DNA: TGTGCCAGCAGTGATGGCAGAAAGGGGGAGGCCTATGGCTACACCTTC. It encodes CASSDGRKGEAYGYTF.

V gene TRBV18 combines with J gene TRBJ1-3, with D unclear. The V and J ends lost 8 bases and 0 bases respectively, with 20 bases between them. This CDR3 is 17 amino acids long. Germline V gene sequence: CDR1 KGHSH, CDR2 LQKENI. Here the CDR3 reads CASDYPPDGVSGNTIYF. CDR3 nucleotides: TGTGCCAGCGACTACCCACCGGACGGTGTCTCTGGAAACACCATATATTTT. The whole variable domain, remainder taken from reference TRBV18 and TRBJ1-3, is NAGVMQNPRHLVRRRGQEARLRCSPMKGHSHVYWYRQLPEEGLKFMVYLQKENIIDESGMPKERFSAEFPKEGPSILRIQQVVRGDSAAYFCASDYPPDGVSGNTIYFGEGSWLTVV.

The chain employs TRBV4-1 and TRBJ1-2; D is undetermined. V gave up 1 base and J gave up 4 bases, with 22 bases separating them. The CDR3 extends over 18 amino acids. Looked up from germline, CDR1 is MGHRA and CDR2 is YSYEKL. CDR3 nucleotides: TGCGCCAGCAGCCAAGCCCATATTCAAACAGAAGACCCCTATGGCTACACCTTC. Its translation: CASSQAHIQTEDPYGYTF.

This chain uses TRBV14 with TRBJ2-6, with 8 bases identical to TRBD1. Germline assignment: CDR1 SGHDN and CDR2 FVKESK. The V segment lost 1 base and the J segment 1 base; nucleotides outside the gene matches: 6. The CDR3 is made up of 18 amino acids. CDR3: CASSQGTGKNSGANVLTF. The CDR3 DNA is TGTGCCAGCAGCCAAGGGACAGGGAAAAATTCTGGGGCCAACGTCCTGACTTTC.

The V call is TRBV4-1, the J call TRBJ2-3, with 13 bases lining up with TRBD2. The V segment lost 1 base and the J segment 0 bases; nucleotides outside the gene matches: 13. The CDR3 is 21 amino acids. Germline lookup yields CDR1 MGHRA and CDR2 YSYEKL. The CDR3 DNA is TGCGCCAGCAGCCAAGTTCCTGGACTAGCGGGAGAGATAACTAGCACAGATACGCAGTATTTT. Translating gives CASSQVPGLAGEITSTDTQYF.

About this clone itself: Other DNA sequences in this specimen translate into the identical CDR3. The chain is built from TRBV27 and TRBJ2-3, with D unclear. The CDR3 runs to 11 residues. Trimming shortened V by 5 bases and J by 1 base, and 1 base separated the two germline ends. Germline CDR1 MNHEY, CDR2 SMNVEV (reference sequence). This chain's CDR3 is CASSRTDTQYF. In DNA, the CDR3 is TGTGCCAGCAGTCGCACAGATACGCAGTATTTT.

This clone occurred a few times. V usage is TRBV28 and J usage is TRBJ1-5, with 7 positions matching TRBD1. J gave up 4 bases and V 7 bases, and 4 bases lay outside the gene matches. CDR1 is MDHEN and CDR2 is SYDVKM in the germline V gene. The CDR3 has 13 residues. CDR3 coding DNA: TGTGCCAGCAATGACAGGGCTAATCAGCCCCAGCATTTT. It encodes CASNDRANQPQHF. The full variable domain, with the rest looked up from reference TRBV28 and TRBJ1-5, is DVKVTQSSRYLVKRTGEKVFLECVQDMDHENMFWYRQDPGLGLRLIYFSYDVKMKEKGDIPEGYSVSREKKERFSLILESASTNQTSMYLCASNDRANQPQHFGDGTRLSIL.